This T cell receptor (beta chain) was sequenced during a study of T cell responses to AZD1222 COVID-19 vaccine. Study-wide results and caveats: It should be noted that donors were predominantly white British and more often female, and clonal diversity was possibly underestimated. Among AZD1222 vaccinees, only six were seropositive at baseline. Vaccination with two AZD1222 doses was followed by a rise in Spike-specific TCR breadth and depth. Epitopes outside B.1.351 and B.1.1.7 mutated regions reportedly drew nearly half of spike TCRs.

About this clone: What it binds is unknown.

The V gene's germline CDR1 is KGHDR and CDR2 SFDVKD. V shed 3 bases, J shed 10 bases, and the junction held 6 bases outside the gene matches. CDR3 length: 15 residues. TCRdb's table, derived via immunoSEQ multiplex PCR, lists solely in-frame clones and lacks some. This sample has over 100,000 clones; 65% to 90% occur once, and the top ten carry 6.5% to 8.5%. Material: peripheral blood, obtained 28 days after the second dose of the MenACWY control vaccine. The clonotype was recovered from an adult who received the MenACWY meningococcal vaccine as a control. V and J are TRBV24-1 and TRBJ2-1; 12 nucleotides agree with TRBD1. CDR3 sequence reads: CATSDAGQGAKEQFF. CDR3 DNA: TGTGCCACCAGTGATGCGGGACAGGGGGCAAAGGAGCAGTTCTTC.